This is a list of T cell receptor beta chains from one sample in a study of blood T cell repertoires in COVID-19. Sequencing used immunoSEQ multiplex PCR; TCRdb keeps in-frame clones, though not all of them. The repertoire includes about 400,000 clones, around 92% of them detected once, and 1.5% to 2% sits in the top ten. Sequenced input: PBMCs or T cells enriched from blood (not recorded which). These receptors were collected from a woman under 40 who had recovered from COVID-19. The CDR3 runs from the conserved cysteine through the conserved F or W. A D gene is named only where the DNA matches it firmly. Expanded clones are given a class, and other clones once, few, many or no size at all.

CDR3 protein,CDR3 DNA,V gene,D gene,J gene,clone size
CASSPWGAGNTIYF,TGTGCCAGCTCACCATGGGGGGCTGGAAACACCATATATTTT,TRBV18,-,TRBJ1-3,-
CASSPLQGAETQYF,TGTGCCAGCTCACCACTCCAGGGGGCAGAGACCCAGTACTTC,TRBV18,TRBD1,TRBJ2-5,-
CASSSTDSLTEAFF,TGCGCCAGCAGTTCCACCGACAGTCTCACTGAAGCTTTCTTT,TRBV4-1,-,TRBJ1-1,-
CASNKGQSPSTDTQYF,TGTGCCAGCAATAAAGGACAGTCCCCTAGCACAGATACGCAGTATTTT,TRBV27,-,TRBJ2-3,-
CASSYSTGQVFYGYTF,TGTGCCAGCAGTTACTCGACCGGACAAGTCTTCTATGGCTACACCTTC,TRBV6-5,-,TRBJ1-2,-
CAWSLTWGGRGSPLHF,TGTGCCTGGAGTCTGACATGGGGGGGAAGGGGTTCACCCCTCCACTTT,TRBV30,-,TRBJ1-6,-
CASSVVPETYEQYF,TGTGCCAGCAGCGTAGTGCCCGAAACTTACGAGCAGTACTTC,TRBV9,-,TRBJ2-7,-
CASSKVRRPTNEKLFF,TGTGCCAGTAGTAAAGTAAGGAGACCAACTAATGAAAAACTGTTTTTT,TRBV19,-,TRBJ1-4,few
CSVQTTENYGYTF,TGCAGCGTCCAGACGACAGAAAACTATGGCTACACCTTC,TRBV29-1,-,TRBJ1-2,-
CASTLTPGASSGRAEYSYNEQFF,TGCGCCAGCACTCTTACTCCGGGGGCCTCTAGCGGGAGGGCTGAATATTCCTACAATGAGCAGTTCTTC,TRBV5-1,TRBD2,TRBJ2-1,few
CASSDKAGGPTGELFF,TGTGCCAGCAGTGATAAAGCGGGAGGGCCTACCGGGGAGCTGTTTTTT,TRBV6-1,TRBD2,TRBJ2-2,few
CASSLLVGGAGRFHEQFF,TGTGCCAGCAGCTTGCTGGTAGGGGGGGCCGGCCGCTTCCATGAGCAGTTCTTC,TRBV7-3,-,TRBJ2-1,-
CASSPRRLAGSTDTQYF,TGTGCCAGCTCACCACGGAGACTAGCGGGAAGCACAGATACGCAGTATTTT,TRBV18,TRBD2,TRBJ2-3,-
CASATDSNQPQHF,TGTGCCAGCGCAACAGATAGCAATCAGCCCCAGCATTTT,TRBV7-3,-,TRBJ1-5,once
CAISGPGEIQETQYF,TGTGCCATCAGTGGCCCGGGGGAGATACAAGAGACCCAGTACTTC,TRBV10-3,-,TRBJ2-5,-